This TCR beta chain was captured in a study of identical twins. TCRdb reanalysed the 5' RACE reads using MiXCR and keeps one entry per CDR3 protein. The sample includes about 210,000 distinct CDR3 sequences, roughly a tenth seen only once; the top ten take 5% to 6%. There are a few counts of this clonotype. The antigen remains unidentified. Whole-study findings and limits: An excess of low generation probability was shown by twin-shared out-of-frame alpha sequences. Invariant T cells like MAIT and iNKT could partly confound the zero-insertion analyses. Insertions ran lower in abundant cord blood beta clonotypes, though not in memory repertoires.

Sample: memory (CD45RO+) T cells sorted from blood. The clonotype comes from a woman under 30 in good health.

The CDR3 sequence is CASFGTSGRMNEQFF. CDR3 bases: TGTGCCAGCTTCGGGACTAGCGGGAGGATGAATGAGCAGTTCTTC. This chain uses TRBV7-2 with TRBJ2-1; TRBD2 agrees at 15 bases. Germline V gene lookup returns CDR1 SGHTA and CDR2 FQGNSA. J gave up 7 bases and V 8 bases, and 6 bases lay outside the gene matches. The CDR3 extends over 15 amino acids.